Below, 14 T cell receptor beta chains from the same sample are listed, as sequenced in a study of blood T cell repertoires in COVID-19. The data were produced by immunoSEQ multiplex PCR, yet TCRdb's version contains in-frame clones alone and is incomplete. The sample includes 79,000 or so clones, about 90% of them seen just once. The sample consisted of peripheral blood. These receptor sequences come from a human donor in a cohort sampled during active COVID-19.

The CDR3 protein is CASSGEGYYGYTF. The CDR3 nucleotides read TGTGCCAGCAGTGGGGAGGGGTACTATGGCTACACCTTC. V and J are TRBV6-6 and TRBJ1-2; a possible D gene is TRBD1 (5 bases). Trimming pared 5 bases from V and 3 bases from J, leaving 10 bases between. This CDR3 comprises 13 residues. From germline, CDR1 is MNHNY and CDR2 SVGAGI (reference sequence).

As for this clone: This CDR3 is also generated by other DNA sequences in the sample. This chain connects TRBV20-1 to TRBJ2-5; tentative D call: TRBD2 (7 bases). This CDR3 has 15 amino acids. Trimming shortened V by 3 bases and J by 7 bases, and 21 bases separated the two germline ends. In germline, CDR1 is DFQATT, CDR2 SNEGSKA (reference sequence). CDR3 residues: CSASGGGPSRGTQYF. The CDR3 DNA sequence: TGCAGTGCTAGTGGGGGGGGGCCCTCGCGGGGGACCCAGTACTTC.

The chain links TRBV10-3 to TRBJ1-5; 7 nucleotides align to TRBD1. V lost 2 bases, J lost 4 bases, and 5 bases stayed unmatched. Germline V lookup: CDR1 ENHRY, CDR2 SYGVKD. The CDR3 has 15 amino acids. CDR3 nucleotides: TGTGCCATCAGTGAGCAAATGGACAGGAATCAGCCCCAGCATTTT. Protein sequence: CAISEQMDRNQPQHF.

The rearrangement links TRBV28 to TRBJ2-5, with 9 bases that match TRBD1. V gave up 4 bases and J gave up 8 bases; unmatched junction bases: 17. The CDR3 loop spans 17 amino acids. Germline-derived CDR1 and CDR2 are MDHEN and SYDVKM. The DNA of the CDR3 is TGTGCCAGCAGTTCGGCCGGGACAGGGCTCCGGGTTGGTACCCAGTACTTC. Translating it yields CASSSAGTGLRVGTQYF.

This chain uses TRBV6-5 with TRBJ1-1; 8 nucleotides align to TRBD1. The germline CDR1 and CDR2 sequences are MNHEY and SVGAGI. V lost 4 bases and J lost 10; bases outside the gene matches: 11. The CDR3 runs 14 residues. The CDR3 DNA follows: TGTGCCAGCAGTTCCTACAGGGGGAGAATCGGAGCTTTCTTT. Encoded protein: CASSSYRGRIGAFF.

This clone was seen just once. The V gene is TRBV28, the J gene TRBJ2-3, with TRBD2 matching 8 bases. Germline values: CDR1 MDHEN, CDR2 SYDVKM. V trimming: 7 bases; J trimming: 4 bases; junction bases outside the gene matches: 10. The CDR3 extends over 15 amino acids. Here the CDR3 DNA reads TGTGCCAGCACCGGTGTTAGCGGGACCGCAGATACGCAGTATTTT. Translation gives CASTGVSGTADTQYF.

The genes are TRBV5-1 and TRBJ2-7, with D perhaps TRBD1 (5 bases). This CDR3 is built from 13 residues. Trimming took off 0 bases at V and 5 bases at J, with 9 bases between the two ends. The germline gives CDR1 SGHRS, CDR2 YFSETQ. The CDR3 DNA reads TGCGCCAGCAGCTTGGGGACATCGAACGAGCAGTACTTC. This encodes CASSLGTSNEQYF.

The CDR3 region has the DNA TGTGCCAGCAGCTTTTGGGGGAGGGATTCACCCCTCCACTTT. It encodes CASSFWGRDSPLHF. The gene calls are TRBV7-9 and TRBJ1-6; D might be TRBD1 (5 bases). The CDR3 totals 14 residues. The V end was cut by 3 bases, the J end by 8 bases, with 11 bases between. Per germline, CDR1 SEHNR and CDR2 FQNEAQ (reference sequence). Drawing the rest from reference TRBV7-9 and TRBJ1-6, the complete variable domain is DTGVSQNPRHKITKRGQNVTFRCDPISEHNRLYWYRQTLGQGPEFLTYFQNEAQLEKSRLLSDRFSAERPKGSFSTLEIQRTEQGDSAMYLCASSFWGRDSPLHFGNGTRLTVT.

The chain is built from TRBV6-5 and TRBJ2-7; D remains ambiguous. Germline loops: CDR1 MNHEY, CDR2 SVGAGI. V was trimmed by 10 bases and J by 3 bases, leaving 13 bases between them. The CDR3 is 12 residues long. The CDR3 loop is CANPYPFYEQYF. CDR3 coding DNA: TGTGCCAACCCCTACCCCTTCTACGAGCAGTACTTC.

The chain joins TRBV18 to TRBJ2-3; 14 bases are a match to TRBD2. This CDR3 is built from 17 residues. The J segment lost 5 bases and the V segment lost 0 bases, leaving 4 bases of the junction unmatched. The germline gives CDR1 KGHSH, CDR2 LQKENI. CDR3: CASSPPTSGRGGDTQYF. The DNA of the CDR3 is TGTGCCAGCTCACCACCGACTAGCGGGAGGGGAGGAGATACGCAGTATTTT.

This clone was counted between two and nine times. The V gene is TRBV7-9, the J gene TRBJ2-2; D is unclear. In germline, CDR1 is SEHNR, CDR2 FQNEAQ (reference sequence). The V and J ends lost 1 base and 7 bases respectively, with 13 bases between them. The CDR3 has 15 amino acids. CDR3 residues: CASSLDPPTSGELFF. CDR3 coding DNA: TGTGCCAGCAGCTTAGATCCCCCCACCAGCGGGGAGCTGTTTTTT. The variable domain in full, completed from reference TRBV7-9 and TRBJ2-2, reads DTGVSQNPRHKITKRGQNVTFRCDPISEHNRLYWYRQTLGQGPEFLTYFQNEAQLEKSRLLSDRFSAERPKGSFSTLEIQRTEQGDSAMYLCASSLDPPTSGELFFGEGSRLTVL.

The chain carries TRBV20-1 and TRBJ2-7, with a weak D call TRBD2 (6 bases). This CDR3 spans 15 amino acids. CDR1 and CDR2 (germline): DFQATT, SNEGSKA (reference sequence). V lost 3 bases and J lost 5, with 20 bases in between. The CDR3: CSASSGSSAWNEQYF. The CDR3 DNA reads TGCAGTGCTAGTTCCGGGAGCTCTGCCTGGAACGAGCAGTACTTC.

Here the CDR3 DNA reads TGTGCCAGCAGCAAACAGGGAAATGAGCAGTTCTTC. It yields the protein CASSKQGNEQFF. The chain links TRBV27 to TRBJ2-1; D is possibly TRBD1 (6 bases). Germline-derived CDR1 and CDR2 are MNHEY and SMNVEV (reference sequence). This CDR3 spans 12 amino acids. Trimming removed 6 bases at V and 7 bases at J, with 10 bases between.

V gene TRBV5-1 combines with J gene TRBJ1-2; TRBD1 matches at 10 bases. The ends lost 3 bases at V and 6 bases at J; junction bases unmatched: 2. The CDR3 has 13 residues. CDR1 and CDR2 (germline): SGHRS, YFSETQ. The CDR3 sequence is CASSSGTGDGYTF. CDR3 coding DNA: TGCGCCAGCAGCTCAGGGACAGGGGATGGCTACACCTTC.